This T cell receptor beta chain was sequenced in a study of OX40 agonist ivuxolimab in advanced cancers. Study results and limitations: The expanded peripheral T cells' antigen specificity was not determined. Also present in some nonresponders was a low level of normalized T-cell clonal expansion.

On this clone: The antigen is undetermined.

The CDR3 has 15 residues. CDR1 is SEHNR, CDR2 FQNEAQ, per germline (reference sequence). After removal of 2 bases from V and 5 bases from J, the junction contained 4 bases not matched to a gene. The data were produced by immunoSEQ multiplex PCR, yet TCRdb's version contains in-frame clones alone and is incomplete. The sample contains tens of thousands of clones, around 83% of which appear only once. This sample comprised CD4+ or CD8+ T cells sorted from blood, obtained in a trial of the OX40 agonist ivuxolimab. This TCR was sampled from an adult with an advanced solid tumor such as melanoma, head and neck, liver or kidney cancer. The chain has TRBV7-9 and TRBJ2-2, with 8 bases lining up with TRBD1. The CDR3 DNA follows: TGTGCCAGCAGCTTACAGGGGGCCGGAACCGGGGAGCTGTTTTTT. This codes for CASSLQGAGTGELFF.